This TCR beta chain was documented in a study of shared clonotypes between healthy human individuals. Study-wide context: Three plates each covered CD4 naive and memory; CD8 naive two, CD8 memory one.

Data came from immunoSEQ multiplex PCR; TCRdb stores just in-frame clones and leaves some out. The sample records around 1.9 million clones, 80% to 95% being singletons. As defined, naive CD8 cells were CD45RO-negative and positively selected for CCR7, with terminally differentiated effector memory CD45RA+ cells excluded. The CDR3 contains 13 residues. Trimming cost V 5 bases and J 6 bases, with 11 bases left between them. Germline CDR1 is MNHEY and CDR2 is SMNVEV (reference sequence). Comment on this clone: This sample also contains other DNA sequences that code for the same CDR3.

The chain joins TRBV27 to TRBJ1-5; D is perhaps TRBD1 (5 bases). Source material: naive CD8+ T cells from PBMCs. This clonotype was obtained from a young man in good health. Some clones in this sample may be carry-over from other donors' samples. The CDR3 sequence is CASSPRGGQPQHF. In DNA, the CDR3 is TGTGCCAGCAGTCCCCGGGGGGGTCAGCCCCAGCATTTT.